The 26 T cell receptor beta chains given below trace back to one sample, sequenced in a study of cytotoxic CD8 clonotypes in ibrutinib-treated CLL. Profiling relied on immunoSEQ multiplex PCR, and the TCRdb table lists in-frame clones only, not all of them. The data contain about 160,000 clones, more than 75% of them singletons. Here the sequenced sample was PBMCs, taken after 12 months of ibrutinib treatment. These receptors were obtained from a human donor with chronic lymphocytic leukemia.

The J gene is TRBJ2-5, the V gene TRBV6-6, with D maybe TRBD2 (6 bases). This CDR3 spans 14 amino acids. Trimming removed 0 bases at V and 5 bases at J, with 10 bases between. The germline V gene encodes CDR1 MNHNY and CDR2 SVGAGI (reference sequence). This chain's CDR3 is CASSYSRESETQYF. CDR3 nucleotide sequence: TGTGCCAGCAGTTACTCGCGGGAATCGGAGACCCAGTACTTC.

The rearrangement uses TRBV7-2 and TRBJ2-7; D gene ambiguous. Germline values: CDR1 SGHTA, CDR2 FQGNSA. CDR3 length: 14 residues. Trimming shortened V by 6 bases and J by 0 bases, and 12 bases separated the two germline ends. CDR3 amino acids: CASRYELASYEQYF. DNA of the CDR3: TGTGCCAGCAGGTACGAGCTCGCCTCCTACGAGCAGTACTTC.

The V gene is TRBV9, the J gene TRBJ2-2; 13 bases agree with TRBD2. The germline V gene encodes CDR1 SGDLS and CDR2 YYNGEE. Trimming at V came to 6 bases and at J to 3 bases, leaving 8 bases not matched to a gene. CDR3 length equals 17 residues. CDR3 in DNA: TGTGCCAGCAACGATAGGACTAGCGGGAGATACACCGGGGAGCTGTTTTTT. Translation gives CASNDRTSGRYTGELFF.

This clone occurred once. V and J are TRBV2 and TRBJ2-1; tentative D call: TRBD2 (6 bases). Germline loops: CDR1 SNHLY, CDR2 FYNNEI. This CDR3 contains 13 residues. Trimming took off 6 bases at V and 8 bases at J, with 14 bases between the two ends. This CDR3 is CASRGLVTDEQFF. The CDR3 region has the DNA TGTGCCAGCAGGGGACTTGTGACCGATGAGCAGTTCTTC. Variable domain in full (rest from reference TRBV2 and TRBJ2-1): EPEVTQTPSHQVTQMGQEVILRCVPISNHLYFYWYRQILGQKVEFLVSFYNNEISEKSEIFDDQFSVERPDGSNFTLKIRSTKLEDSAMYFCASRGLVTDEQFFGPGTRLTVL.

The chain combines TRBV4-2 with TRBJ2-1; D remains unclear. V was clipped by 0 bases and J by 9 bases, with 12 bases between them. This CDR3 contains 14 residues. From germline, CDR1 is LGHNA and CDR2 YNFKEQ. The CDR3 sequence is CASSQDVLPREQFF. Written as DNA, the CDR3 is TGTGCCAGCAGCCAAGACGTACTCCCCCGTGAGCAGTTCTTC.

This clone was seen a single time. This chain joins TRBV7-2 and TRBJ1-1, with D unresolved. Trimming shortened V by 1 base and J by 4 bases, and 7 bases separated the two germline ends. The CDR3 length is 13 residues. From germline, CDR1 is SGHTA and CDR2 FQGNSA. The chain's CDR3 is CASSLGQLTEAFF. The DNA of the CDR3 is TGTGCCAGCAGCTTAGGTCAACTCACTGAAGCTTTCTTT.

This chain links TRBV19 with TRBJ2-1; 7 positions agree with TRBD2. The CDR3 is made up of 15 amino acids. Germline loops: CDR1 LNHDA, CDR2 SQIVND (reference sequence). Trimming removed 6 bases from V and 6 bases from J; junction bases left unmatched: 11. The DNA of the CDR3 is TGTGCCAGTAGCACGAGCGGGATAACATCCAATGAGCAGTTCTTC. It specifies CASSTSGITSNEQFF.

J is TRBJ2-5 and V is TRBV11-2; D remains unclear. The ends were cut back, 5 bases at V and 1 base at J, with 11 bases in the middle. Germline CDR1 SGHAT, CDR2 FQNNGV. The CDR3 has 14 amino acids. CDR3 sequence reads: CASSNLEAQETQYF. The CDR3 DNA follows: TGTGCCAGCAGCAACCTGGAAGCCCAAGAGACCCAGTACTTC.

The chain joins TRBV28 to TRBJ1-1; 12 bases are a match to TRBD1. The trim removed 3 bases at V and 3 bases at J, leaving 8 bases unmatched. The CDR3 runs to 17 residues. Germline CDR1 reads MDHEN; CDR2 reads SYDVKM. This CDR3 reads CASSFVGQGARYTEAFF. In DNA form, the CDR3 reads TGTGCCAGCAGTTTCGTGGGACAGGGGGCGCGGTACACTGAAGCTTTCTTT. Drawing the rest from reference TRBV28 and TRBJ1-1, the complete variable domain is DVKVTQSSRYLVKRTGEKVFLECVQDMDHENMFWYRQDPGLGLRLIYFSYDVKMKEKGDIPEGYSVSREKKERFSLILESASTNQTSMYLCASSFVGQGARYTEAFFGQGTRLTVV.

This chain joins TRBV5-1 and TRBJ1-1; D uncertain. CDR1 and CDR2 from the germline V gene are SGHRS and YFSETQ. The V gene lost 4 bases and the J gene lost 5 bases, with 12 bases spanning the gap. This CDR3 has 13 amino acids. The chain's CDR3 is CASSPGTATEAFF. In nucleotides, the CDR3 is TGCGCCAGCAGCCCGGGAACGGCTACTGAAGCTTTCTTT.

The CDR3 DNA follows: TGCGCCAGCAGCCAAGCCGCTAGCGGGAGCATCTACGAGCAGTACTTC. This encodes CASSQAASGSIYEQYF. V usage is TRBV4-1 and J usage is TRBJ2-7; 10 bases are shared with TRBD2. The CDR3 length is 16 residues. J lost 3 bases, V lost 1 base, and 6 bases had no gene match. The germline V gene has CDR1 MGHRA and CDR2 YSYEKL.

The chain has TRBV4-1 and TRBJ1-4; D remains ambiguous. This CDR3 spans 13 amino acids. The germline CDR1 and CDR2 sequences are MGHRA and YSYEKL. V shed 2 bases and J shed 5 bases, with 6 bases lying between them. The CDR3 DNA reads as TGCGCCAGCAGCCAACTTCCCAATGAAAAACTGTTTTTT. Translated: CASSQLPNEKLFF.

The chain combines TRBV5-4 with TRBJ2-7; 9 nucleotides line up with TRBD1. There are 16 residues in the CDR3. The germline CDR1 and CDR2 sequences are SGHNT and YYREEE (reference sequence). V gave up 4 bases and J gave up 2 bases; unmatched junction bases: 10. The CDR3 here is CASSPGGTGTAYEQYF. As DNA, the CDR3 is TGTGCCAGCAGCCCCGGGGGGACAGGGACAGCCTACGAGCAGTACTTC.

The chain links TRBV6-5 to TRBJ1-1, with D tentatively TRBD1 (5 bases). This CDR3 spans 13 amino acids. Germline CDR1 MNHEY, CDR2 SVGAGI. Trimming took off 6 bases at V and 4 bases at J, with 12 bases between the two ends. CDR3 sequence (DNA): TGTGCCAGCAGCCGAGGGAGGGGCACTGAAGCTTTCTTT. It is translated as CASSRGRGTEAFF.

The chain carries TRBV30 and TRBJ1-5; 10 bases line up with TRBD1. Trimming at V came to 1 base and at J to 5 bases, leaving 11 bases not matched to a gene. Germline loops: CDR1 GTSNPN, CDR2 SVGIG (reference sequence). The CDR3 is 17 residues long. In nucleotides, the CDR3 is TGTGCCTGGAGTGCTCCACCCCGGGACAGGGGACATCAGCCCCAGCATTTT. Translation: CAWSAPPRDRGHQPQHF.

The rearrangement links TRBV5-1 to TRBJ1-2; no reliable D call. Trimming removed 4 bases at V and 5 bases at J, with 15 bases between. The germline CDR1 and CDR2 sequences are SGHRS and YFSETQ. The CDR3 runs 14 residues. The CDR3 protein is CASSPDGVLYGYTF. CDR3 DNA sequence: TGCGCCAGCAGCCCGGACGGCGTATTATATGGCTACACCTTC.

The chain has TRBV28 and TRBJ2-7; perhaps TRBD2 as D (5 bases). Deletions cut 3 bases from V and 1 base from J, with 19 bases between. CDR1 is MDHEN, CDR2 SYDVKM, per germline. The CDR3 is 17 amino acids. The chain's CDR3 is CASSFSSPSGASYEQYF. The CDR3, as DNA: TGTGCCAGCAGTTTCTCCTCCCCGAGCGGAGCTTCCTACGAGCAGTACTTC. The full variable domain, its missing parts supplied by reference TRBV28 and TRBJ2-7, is DVKVTQSSRYLVKRTGEKVFLECVQDMDHENMFWYRQDPGLGLRLIYFSYDVKMKEKGDIPEGYSVSREKKERFSLILESASTNQTSMYLCASSFSSPSGASYEQYFGPGTRLTVT.

CDR3 loop: CASRLPTATEAFF. The CDR3 nucleotides read TGTGCCAGCAGGCTACCGACAGCCACTGAAGCTTTCTTT. The chain has TRBV6-5 and TRBJ1-1; a possible D gene is TRBD1 (5 bases). The CDR3 runs 13 residues. The germline V gene encodes CDR1 MNHEY and CDR2 SVGAGI. V lost 6 bases, J lost 4 bases, and 12 bases lay in between.

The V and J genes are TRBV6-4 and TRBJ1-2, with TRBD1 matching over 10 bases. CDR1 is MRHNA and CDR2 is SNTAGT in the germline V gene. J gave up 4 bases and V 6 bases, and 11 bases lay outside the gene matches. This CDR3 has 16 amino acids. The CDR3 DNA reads TGTGCCAGCAGACCGGGACAGGGGACGTCAAGCTATGGCTACACCTTC. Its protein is CASRPGQGTSSYGYTF.

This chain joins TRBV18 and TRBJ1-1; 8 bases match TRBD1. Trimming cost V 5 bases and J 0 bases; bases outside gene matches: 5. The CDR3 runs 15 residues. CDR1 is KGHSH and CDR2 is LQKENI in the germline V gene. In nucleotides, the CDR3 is TGTGCCAGCTCAAGGGACAGGAGCATGAACACTGAAGCTTTCTTT. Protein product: CASSRDRSMNTEAFF.

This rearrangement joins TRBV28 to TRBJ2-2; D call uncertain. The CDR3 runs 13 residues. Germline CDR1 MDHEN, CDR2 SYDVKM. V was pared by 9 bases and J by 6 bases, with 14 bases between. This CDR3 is CASTGHPPGELFF. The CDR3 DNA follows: TGTGCCAGTACGGGTCACCCCCCCGGGGAGCTGTTTTTT.

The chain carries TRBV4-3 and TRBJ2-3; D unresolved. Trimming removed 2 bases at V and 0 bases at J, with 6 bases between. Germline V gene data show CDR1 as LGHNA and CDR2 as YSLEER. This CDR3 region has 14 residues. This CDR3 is CASSQSRSTDTQYF. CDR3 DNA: TGCGCCAGCAGCCAAAGCAGGAGCACAGATACGCAGTATTTT.

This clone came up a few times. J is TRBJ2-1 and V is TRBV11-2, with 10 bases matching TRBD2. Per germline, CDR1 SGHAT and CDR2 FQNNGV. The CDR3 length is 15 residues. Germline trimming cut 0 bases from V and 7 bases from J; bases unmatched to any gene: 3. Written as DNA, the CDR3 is TGTGCCAGCAGCTTAGAGCCTAGCGGGGGTAATGAGCAGTTCTTC. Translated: CASSLEPSGGNEQFF.

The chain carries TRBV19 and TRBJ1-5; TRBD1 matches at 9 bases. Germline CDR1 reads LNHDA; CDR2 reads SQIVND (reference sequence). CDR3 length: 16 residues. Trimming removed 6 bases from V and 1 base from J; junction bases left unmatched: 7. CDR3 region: CASRGQGEGSNQPQHF. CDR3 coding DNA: TGTGCCAGTAGGGGACAGGGAGAAGGAAGCAATCAGCCCCAGCATTTT.

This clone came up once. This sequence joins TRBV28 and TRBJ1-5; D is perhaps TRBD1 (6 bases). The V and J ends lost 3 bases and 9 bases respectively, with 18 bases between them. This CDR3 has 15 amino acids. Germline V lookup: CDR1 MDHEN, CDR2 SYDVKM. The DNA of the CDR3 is TGTGCCAGCAGTTTGGGCAGGGGTGGGGGTCGGCCCCAGCATTTT. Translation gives CASSLGRGGGRPQHF.

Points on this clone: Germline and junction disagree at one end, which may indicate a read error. The DNA of the CDR3 is TGTGCTAGCAGACGCACTCATTGGACAGGGATTAAGAATCAGCCCCAGCATTTT. This encodes CASRRTHWTGIKNQPQHF. The genes are TRBV7-7 and TRBJ1-5; TRBD1 agrees at 8 bases. The CDR3 has 18 residues. Germline CDR1 reads SSHAT; CDR2 reads FNYEAQ (reference sequence).